These T cell receptor beta chains were read from a single sample in a study of CD8 T cells in Susac syndrome. TCRdb reprocessed the immunoSEQ multiplex PCR reads with MiXCR, giving one entry per CDR3 protein. The table has tens of thousands of distinct CDR3 sequences, 93% seen once; the top ten hold around 0.15%. What was sequenced was CD4+ T cells from PBMCs. These receptors were obtained from a human donor with Susac syndrome. Both conserved end residues are part of each CDR3. A D gene is named only where the DNA matches it firmly. Only some rows state a clone size, as once, few, many or a class for expanded clones.

j_gene,v_gene,d_gene,abundance,CDR3aa,CDR3nt
TRBJ2-4,TRBV6-2/TRBV6-3,TRBD1,.,CASRSDRGTQAKNIQYF,TGTGCCAGCCGAAGTGACAGGGGAACCCAAGCCAAAAACATTCAGTACTTC
TRBJ2-1,TRBV6-4,TRBD2,.,CASSEGAGDYNEQFF,TGTGCCAGCAGTGAAGGAGCGGGGGACTACAATGAGCAGTTCTTC
TRBJ2-5,TRBV19,TRBD1,.,CASSPPGQGKTQYF,TGTGCCAGTAGTCCCCCGGGACAGGGGAAGACCCAGTACTTC
TRBJ2-7,TRBV19,.,.,CASSEYIGYEQYF,TGTGCCAGTAGCGAATATATCGGTTACGAGCAGTACTTC
TRBJ2-3,TRBV28,.,.,CASSRPGTADTQYF,TGTGCCAGCAGTCGACCCGGGACCGCAGATACGCAGTATTTT
TRBJ2-1,TRBV9,TRBD1,.,CASSGQGQNEQFF,TGTGCCAGCAGCGGACAGGGGCAGAATGAGCAGTTCTTC
TRBJ2-5,TRBV19,TRBD1,.,CASSIGQGGETQYF,TGTGCCAGTAGTATCGGACAGGGGGGAGAGACCCAGTACTTC
TRBJ2-1,TRBV7-3,TRBD1,.,CASSLTTGQGNDEQFF,TGTGCCAGCAGCTTAACAACCGGACAGGGTAACGATGAGCAGTTCTTC
TRBJ2-7,TRBV2,.,.,CASSGVGLLSSTYEQYF,TGTGCCAGCAGTGGAGTGGGACTTTTATCTTCGACCTACGAGCAGTACTTC
TRBJ1-5,TRBV30,.,.,CAWSVSGDQPQHF,TGTGCCTGGAGTGTTTCGGGCGATCAGCCCCAGCATTTT
TRBJ1-4,TRBV5-6,TRBD1,once,CASSLLGQGEKLFF,TGTGCCAGCAGCCTACTCGGACAGGGGGAAAAACTGTTTTTT
TRBJ1-4,TRBV14,.,once,CASSPWGATNEKLFF,TGTGCCAGCAGCCCTTGGGGTGCAACTAATGAAAAACTGTTTTTT
TRBJ1-5,TRBV10-3,TRBD1,.,CAISESSRQGLGSNQPQHF,TGTGCCATCAGTGAGTCTTCAAGACAGGGCCTCGGGAGCAATCAGCCCCAGCATTTT
TRBJ1-1,TRBV18,.,.,CASSPGRGKGTEAFF,TGTGCCAGCTCCCCTGGACGGGGGAAAGGGACTGAAGCTTTCTTT
TRBJ2-1,TRBV3-1,TRBD2,.,CASSRKLAGVYNEQFF,TGTGCCAGCAGTCGAAAACTAGCGGGGGTTTACAATGAGCAGTTCTTC
TRBJ1-4,TRBV7-2,TRBD1,.,CASSRQGARSEKLFF,TGTGCCAGCAGTAGGCAGGGGGCAAGGAGTGAAAAACTGTTTTTT
TRBJ2-6,TRBV4-1,.,.,CASSQGWWQGTSGANVLTF,TGCGCCAGCAGCCAAGGGTGGTGGCAGGGGACCTCTGGGGCCAACGTCCTGACTTTC
TRBJ2-7,TRBV14,.,.,CASSQPKPPYEQYF,TGTGCCAGCAGCCAACCTAAACCGCCCTACGAGCAGTACTTC
TRBJ2-5,TRBV20-1,.,.,CSAREGDLQETQYF,TGCAGTGCTAGAGAAGGAGACTTACAAGAGACCCAGTACTTC
TRBJ1-5,TRBV30,.,.,CAWSVQGNQPQHF,TGTGCCTGGAGTGTACAGGGTAATCAGCCCCAGCATTTT
TRBJ1-3,TRBV10-3,.,.,CATRDSSSGNTIYF,TGTGCCACCAGGGACTCAAGCTCTGGAAACACCATATATTTT
TRBJ1-3,TRBV2,TRBD1,.,CASRGQGLHGVGNTIYF,TGTGCCAGCAGAGGACAGGGGCTGCATGGAGTTGGAAACACCATATATTTT
TRBJ1-2,TRBV15,.,.,CATSRAQGYGYTF,TGTGCCACCAGCAGAGCACAGGGATATGGCTACACCTTC
TRBJ2-5,TRBV28,TRBD2,.,CASSLSGVAGGIQETQYF,TGTGCCAGCAGTTTATCCGGGGTAGCGGGGGGTATCCAAGAGACCCAGTACTTC
TRBJ2-1,TRBV7-2,.,.,CASSEADRSFSGEQFF,TGTGCCAGCAGCGAGGCAGACAGATCCTTTTCGGGTGAGCAGTTCTTC
TRBJ1-2,TRBV30,.,.,CAWSVHITWDGYTF,TGTGCCTGGAGTGTGCACATCACCTGGGATGGCTACACCTTC
TRBJ2-5,TRBV18,.,few,CASSPRETQYF,TGTGCCAGCTCACCTCGGGAGACCCAGTACTTC